This T cell receptor (beta chain) stems from a study of T cells in women clearing cervical HPV infection. Study context: Donors had HPV16-related CIN3 or worse; 2 had invasive cancer. Cases' blood sampling followed lesion detection by median approximately 140 days (90 to 200). Findings of the study overall: Cases and controls were distinguished at AUC roughly 0.86 by richness and V genes.

CDR1 and CDR2 from the germline V gene are KGHSY and FQNENV. The CDR3 loop spans 16 amino acids. J gave up 0 bases and V 6 bases, and 11 bases lay outside the gene matches. All donors had a single incident cervical HPV16 infection, not prevalent. Here immunoSEQ multiplex PCR was the method, and the copy in TCRdb shows in-frame clones only, minus some. Its table lists around 21,000 clones. Note on this clone: Its specificity is unknown. The CDR3 end is not reached by the read, which stops 3 residues before it; the germline J gene fills it in.

The TCR originated in a woman between 18 and 69 years old with a cervical HPV16 infection that either progressed to CIN3+ or cleared (not recorded which). The rearrangement links TRBV16 to TRBJ2-7; 7 bases align to TRBD2. Sequenced material: blood buffy coat. CDR3 bases read: TGTGCCAGCAGACAGACGATGGGGGGGAGCTCCTACGAG. Its translation: CASRQTMGGSSYE. The CDR3, in full, reads CASRQTMGGSSYEQYF.